Presented here are 3 T cell receptor beta chains from one specimen sequenced in a study of vaccination and CD4 T cells after COVID-19 (dated by TCRdb to between 2020 and 2023). Interpreted using the paper, the treatment or condition label stands for: approximately nine-day PBMC culture with coronavirus spike peptide pools or control peptides (ViraFEST assay). No antigen has been identified for these receptors. Library generation was performed with PCR. The run used an Illumina iSeq 100. At the Johns Hopkins FTIC core, DNA from the cultured CD4+ T cells underwent TCR sequencing with the Oncomine TCR Beta short-read assay. The public sequencing data were trimmed at Q25 with fastp and processed into clonotypes with MiXCR by TCRdb, which kept only in-frame beta chains. A single entry per CDR3 protein holds the most common genes and DNA from its merged rows. The sample table holds about 9,500 distinct CDR3 sequences, of which roughly 62% were seen once. Roughly a quarter of the sample goes to the ten largest clones.

The specimen sequenced was CD4+ T cells from blood, cultured in vitro. Receptors were obtained from a human donor who had recovered from COVID-19.

The rearrangement links TRBV20-1 to TRBJ2-1, with TRBD2 as a possible D gene (6 bases). The CDR3 has 16 residues. V lost 0 bases and J 3 bases, leaving 15 bases between the germline ends. Germline lookup yields CDR1 DFQATT and CDR2 SNEGSKA (reference sequence). CDR3: CSARDGSLDYYNEQFF. CDR3 DNA: TGCAGTGCTAGAGATGGATCGTTGGACTACTACAATGAGCAGTTCTTC.

The chain has TRBV12-3 or TRBV12-4 and TRBJ2-4, with 10 bases fitting TRBD2. The junction had 5 bases not matched to a gene; V was cut back by 0 bases and J by 0 bases. This CDR3 has 18 residues. CDR3 residues: CASSLAGLAGAAKNIQYF. The CDR3 region has the DNA TGTGCCAGCAGTTTAGCGGGGCTAGCGGGGGCAGCCAAAAACATTCAGTACTTC.

The chain employs TRBV15 and TRBJ2-7, with 9 bases that match TRBD1. The CDR3 spans 15 residues. Germline V lookup: CDR1 LNHNV, CDR2 YYDKDF (reference sequence). J lost 5 bases, V lost 0 bases, and 5 bases had no gene match. The CDR3 here is CATSRDRTGADEQYF. As DNA, the CDR3 is TGTGCCACCAGCAGAGACCGGACAGGGGCAGACGAGCAGTACTTC.